This T cell receptor (beta chain) is drawn from a study of beta chain features in type 1 diabetes. Study results and limitations: Highly expressing activated T cells could be over-counted with a cDNA template. TCRB rearrangement may or may not be influenced by HLA type; here this remained unresolved. Naive, central memory and regulatory TCRB repertoires appeared more similar among patients than healthy donors.

The investigators reverse transcribed all of the isolated RNA, so they sequenced expressed TCRB transcripts. Sequenced naive, central memory and regulatory T cell samples produced an average of about 3.7 million reads. The assay was immunoSEQ multiplex PCR, and TCRdb's table has in-frame clones only and misses some. The table records roughly 230,000 clones, 9.6% of them present only once. This clone has more than one count but fewer than ten. Its antigen is undetermined. The length of the CDR3 is 15 residues. J gave up 0 bases and V 1 base, and 2 bases lay outside the gene matches. Per germline, CDR1 MGHRA and CDR2 YSYEKL.

Input material: naive CD4+ T cells from blood. This receptor was taken from a woman aged 18 to 35 in good health. The chain employs TRBV4-1 and TRBJ1-1; 7 bases line up with TRBD1. CDR3 sequence: CASSQGTGMNTEAFF. The CDR3 DNA sequence: TGCGCCAGCAGCCAAGGGACAGGCATGAACACTGAAGCTTTCTTT.